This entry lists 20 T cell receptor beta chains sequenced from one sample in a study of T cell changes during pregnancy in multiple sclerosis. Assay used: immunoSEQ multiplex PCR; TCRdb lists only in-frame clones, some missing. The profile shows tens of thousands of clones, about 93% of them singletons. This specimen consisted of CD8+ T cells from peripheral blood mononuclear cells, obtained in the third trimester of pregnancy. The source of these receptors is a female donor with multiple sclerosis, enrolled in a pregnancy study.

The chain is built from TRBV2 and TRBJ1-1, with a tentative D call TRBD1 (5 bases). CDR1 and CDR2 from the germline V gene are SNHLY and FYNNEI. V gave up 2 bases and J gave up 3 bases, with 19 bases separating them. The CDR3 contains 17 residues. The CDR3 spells CASSEHQAGGVYTEAFF. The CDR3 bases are TGTGCCAGCAGTGAACACCAGGCGGGGGGTGTTTACACTGAAGCTTTCTTT. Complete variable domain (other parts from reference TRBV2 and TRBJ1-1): EPEVTQTPSHQVTQMGQEVILRCVPISNHLYFYWYRQILGQKVEFLVSFYNNEISEKSEIFDDQFSVERPDGSNFTLKIRSTKLEDSAMYFCASSEHQAGGVYTEAFFGQGTRLTVV.

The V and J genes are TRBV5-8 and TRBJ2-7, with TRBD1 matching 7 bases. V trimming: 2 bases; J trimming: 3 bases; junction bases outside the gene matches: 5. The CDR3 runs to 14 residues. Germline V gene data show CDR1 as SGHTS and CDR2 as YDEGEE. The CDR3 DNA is TGTGCCAGCAGCTTTGGTCAGGGGGACTACGAGCAGTACTTC. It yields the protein CASSFGQGDYEQYF.

The CDR3 nucleotides are TGTGCCAGCAGCCTAGGGACTAGCGGGAGCCCCAATGAGCAGTTCTTC. It specifies CASSLGTSGSPNEQFF. The genes are TRBV7-6 and TRBJ2-1, with 14 bases that match TRBD2. This CDR3 has 16 amino acids. CDR1 is SGHVS, CDR2 FNYEAQ, per germline. V gave up 5 bases and J gave up 6 bases; unmatched junction bases: 6.

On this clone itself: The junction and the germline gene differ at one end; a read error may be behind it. This CDR3 reads CASSPATAPEELFF. The CDR3 DNA is TGTGCCAGCTCACCGGCAACAGCCCCTGAAGAACTGTTTTTT. V gene TRBV18 combines with J gene TRBJ1-4, with D hard to call. There are 14 residues in the CDR3. Looked up from germline, CDR1 is KGHSH and CDR2 is LQKENI.

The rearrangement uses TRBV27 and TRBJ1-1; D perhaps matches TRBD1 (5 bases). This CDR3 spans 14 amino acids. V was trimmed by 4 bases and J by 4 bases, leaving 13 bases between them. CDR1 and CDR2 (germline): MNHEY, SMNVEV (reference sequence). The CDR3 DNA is TGTGCCAGCAGTTCTACGAACGGGGGCACTGAAGCTTTCTTT. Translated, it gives CASSSTNGGTEAFF.

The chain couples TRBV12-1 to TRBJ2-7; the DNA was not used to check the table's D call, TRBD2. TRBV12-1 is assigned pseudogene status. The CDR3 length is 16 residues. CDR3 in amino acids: CASSIMTSGRSYEQYF. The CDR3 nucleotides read TGTGCCAGCAGCATTATGACTAGCGGGAGATCCTACGAGCAGTACTTC.

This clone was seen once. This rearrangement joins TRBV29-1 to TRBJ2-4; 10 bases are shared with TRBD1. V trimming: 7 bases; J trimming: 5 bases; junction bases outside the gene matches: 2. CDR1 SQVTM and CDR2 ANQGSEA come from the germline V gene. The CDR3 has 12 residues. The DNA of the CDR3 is TGCAGCGGAGGACAGGGGGAAAACATTCAGTACTTC. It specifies CSGGQGENIQYF.

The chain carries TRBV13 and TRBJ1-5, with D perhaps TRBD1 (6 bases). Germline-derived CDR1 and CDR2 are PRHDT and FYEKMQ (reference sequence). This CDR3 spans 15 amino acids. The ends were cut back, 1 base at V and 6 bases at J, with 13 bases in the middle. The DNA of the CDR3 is TGTGCCAGCAGCTTAGCGGGGGGCGCGGGTCAGCCCCAGCATTTT. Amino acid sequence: CASSLAGGAGQPQHF.

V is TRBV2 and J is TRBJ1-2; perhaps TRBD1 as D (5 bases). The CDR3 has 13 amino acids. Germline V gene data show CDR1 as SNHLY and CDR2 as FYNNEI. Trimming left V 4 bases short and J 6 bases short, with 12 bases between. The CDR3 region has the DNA TGTGCCAGCAGTGGAAGGTACAGGAATGGCTACACCTTC. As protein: CASSGRYRNGYTF.

The CDR3 sequence is CATSSPTGREYNTYNEQFF. The CDR3 DNA sequence: TGTGCCACCAGCAGCCCAACGGGGCGGGAGTATAATACCTACAATGAGCAGTTCTTC. V gene TRBV15 combines with J gene TRBJ2-1; 7 bases are a match to TRBD2. The germline V gene encodes CDR1 LNHNV and CDR2 YYDKDF (reference sequence). The CDR3 sequence is 19 residues long. V shed 3 bases, J shed 2 bases, and the junction held 16 bases outside the gene matches.

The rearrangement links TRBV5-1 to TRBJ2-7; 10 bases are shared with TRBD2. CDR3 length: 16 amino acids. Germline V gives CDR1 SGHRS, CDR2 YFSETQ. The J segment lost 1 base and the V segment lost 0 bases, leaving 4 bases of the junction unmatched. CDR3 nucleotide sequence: TGCGCCAGCAGCTTGGGGGGACTAGCGCTTTCCTACGAGCAGTACTTC. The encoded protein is CASSLGGLALSYEQYF.

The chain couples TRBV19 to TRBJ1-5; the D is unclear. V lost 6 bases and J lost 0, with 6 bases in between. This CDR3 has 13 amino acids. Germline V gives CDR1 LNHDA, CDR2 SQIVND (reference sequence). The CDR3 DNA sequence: TGTGCCAGTAGACCAGGTAGCAATCAGCCCCAGCATTTT. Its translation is CASRPGSNQPQHF. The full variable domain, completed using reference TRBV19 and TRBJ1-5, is DGGITQSPKYLFRKEGQNVTLSCEQNLNHDAMYWYRQDPGQGLRLIYYSQIVNDFQKGDIAEGYSVSREKKESFPLTVTSAQKNPTAFYLCASRPGSNQPQHFGDGTRLSIL.

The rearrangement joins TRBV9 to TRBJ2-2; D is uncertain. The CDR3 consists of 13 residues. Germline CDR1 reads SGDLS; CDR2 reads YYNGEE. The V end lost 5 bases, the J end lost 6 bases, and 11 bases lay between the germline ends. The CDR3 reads CASRTGQAGELFF. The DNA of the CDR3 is TGTGCCAGCAGAACTGGGCAGGCCGGGGAGCTGTTTTTT.

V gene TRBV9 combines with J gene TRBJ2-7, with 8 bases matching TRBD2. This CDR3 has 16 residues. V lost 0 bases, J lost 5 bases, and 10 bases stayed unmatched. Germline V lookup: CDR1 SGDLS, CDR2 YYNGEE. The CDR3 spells CASSVDGSGGYNEQYF. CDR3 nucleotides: TGTGCCAGCAGCGTAGACGGTTCGGGAGGGTATAACGAGCAGTACTTC.

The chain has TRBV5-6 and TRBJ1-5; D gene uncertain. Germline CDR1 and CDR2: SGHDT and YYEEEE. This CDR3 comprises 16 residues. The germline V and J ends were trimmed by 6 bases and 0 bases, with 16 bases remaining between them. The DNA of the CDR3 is TGTGCCAGCACCCTCGGAGGGTTAGGTAGCAATCAGCCCCAGCATTTT. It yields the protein CASTLGGLGSNQPQHF.

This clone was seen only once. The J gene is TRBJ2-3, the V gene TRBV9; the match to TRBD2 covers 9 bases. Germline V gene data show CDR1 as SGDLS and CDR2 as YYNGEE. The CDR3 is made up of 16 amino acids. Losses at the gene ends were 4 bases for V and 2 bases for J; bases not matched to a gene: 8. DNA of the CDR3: TGTGCCAGCAGCTCGGGACTAGCAGTTACCACAGATACGCAGTATTTT. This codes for CASSSGLAVTTDTQYF.

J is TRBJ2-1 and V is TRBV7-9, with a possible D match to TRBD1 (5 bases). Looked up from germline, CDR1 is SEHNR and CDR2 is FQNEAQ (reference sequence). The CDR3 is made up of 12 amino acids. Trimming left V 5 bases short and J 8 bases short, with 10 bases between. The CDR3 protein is CASSKQGYEQFF. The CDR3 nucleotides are TGTGCCAGCAGCAAGCAGGGTTATGAGCAGTTCTTC.

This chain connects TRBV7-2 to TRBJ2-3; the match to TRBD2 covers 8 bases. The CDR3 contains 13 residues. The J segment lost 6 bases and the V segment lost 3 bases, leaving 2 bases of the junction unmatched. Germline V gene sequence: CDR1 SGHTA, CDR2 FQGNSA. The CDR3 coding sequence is TGTGCCAGCAGCTTCGGGGGGGTGGATACGCAGTATTTT. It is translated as CASSFGGVDTQYF.

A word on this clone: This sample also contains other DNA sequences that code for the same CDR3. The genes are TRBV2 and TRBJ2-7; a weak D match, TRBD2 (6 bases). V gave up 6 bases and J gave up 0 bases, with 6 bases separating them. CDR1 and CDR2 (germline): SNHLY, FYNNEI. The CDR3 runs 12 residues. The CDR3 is CASRGGSYEQYF. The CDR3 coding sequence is TGTGCCAGCAGGGGGGGCTCCTACGAGCAGTACTTC.

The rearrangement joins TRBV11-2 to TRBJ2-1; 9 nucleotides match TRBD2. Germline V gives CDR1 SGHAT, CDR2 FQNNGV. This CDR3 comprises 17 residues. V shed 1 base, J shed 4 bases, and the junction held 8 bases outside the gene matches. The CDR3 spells CASSLGPTSGPYNEQFF. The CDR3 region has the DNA TGTGCCAGCAGCTTAGGTCCCACTAGCGGGCCATACAATGAGCAGTTCTTC.